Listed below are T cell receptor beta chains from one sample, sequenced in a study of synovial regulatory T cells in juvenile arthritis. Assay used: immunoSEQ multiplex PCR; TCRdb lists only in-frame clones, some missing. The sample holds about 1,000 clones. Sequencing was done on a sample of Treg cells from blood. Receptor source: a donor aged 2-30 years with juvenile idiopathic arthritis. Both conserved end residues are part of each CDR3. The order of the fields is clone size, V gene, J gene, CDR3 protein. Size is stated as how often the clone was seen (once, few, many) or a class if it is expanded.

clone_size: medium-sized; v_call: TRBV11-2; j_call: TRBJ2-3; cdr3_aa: CASSLSLLHTDTQYF
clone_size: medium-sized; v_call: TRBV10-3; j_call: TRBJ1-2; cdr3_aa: CAISERDQRGGYTF
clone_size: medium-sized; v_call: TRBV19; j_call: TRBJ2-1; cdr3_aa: CASSIVETSGSKIANEQFF
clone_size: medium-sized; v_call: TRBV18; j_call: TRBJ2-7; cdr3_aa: CASSPLQGSFSYEQYF
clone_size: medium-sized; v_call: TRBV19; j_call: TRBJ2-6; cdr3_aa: CASKGTQWGANVLTF
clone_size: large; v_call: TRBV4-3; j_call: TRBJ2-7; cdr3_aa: CASSQEASYEQYF
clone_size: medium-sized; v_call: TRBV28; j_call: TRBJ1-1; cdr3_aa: CASSLFGGVTEAFF
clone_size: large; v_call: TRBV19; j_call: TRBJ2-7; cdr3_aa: CASKQDPSSYEQYF
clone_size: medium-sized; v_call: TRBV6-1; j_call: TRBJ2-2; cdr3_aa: CASSVLFLAYPTGELFF
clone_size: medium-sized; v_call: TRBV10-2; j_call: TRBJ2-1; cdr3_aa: CASSEEHWDKFF
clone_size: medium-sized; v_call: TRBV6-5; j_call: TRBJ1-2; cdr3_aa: CASSYAGFYGYTF
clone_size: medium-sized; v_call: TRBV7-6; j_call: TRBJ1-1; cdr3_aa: CASSRQGGTEAFF
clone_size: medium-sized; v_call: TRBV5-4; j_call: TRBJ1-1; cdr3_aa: CASSLETVPRSEAFF
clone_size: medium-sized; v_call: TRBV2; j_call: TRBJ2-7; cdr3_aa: CASSVRRGGYEQYF
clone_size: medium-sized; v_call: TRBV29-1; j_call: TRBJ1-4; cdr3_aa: CSVPGTGVKLFF
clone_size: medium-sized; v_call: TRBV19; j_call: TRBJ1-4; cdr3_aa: CASSPQEYNEKLFF
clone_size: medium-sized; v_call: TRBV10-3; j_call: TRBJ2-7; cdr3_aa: CAVRDRAAVGSYEQYF
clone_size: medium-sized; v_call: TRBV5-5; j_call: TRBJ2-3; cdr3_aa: CASSPGQGTDTQYF
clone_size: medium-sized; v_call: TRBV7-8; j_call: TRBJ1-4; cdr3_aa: CASSRDSNNEKLFF
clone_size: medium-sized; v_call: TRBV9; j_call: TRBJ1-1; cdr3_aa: CASSVSVHTEAFF
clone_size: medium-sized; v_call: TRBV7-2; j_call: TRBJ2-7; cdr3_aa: CASSLGGPYEQYF
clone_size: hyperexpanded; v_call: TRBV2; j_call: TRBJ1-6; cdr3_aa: CASSDQPLPLHF
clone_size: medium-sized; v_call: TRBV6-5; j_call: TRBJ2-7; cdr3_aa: CASAGGPYEQYF
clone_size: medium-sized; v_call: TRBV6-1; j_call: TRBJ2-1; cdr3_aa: CASSGLAGGGNEQFF
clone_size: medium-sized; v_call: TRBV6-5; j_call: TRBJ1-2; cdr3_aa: CASGKGSNYGYTF
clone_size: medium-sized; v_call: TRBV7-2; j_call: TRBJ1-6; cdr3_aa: CASSLGQSLGSPLHF
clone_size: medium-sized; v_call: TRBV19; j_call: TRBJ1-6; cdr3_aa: CASSPGTAKRPLHF
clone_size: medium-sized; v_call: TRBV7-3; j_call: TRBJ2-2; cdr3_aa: CASSLDTGELFF
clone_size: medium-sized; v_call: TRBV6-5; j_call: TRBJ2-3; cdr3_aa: CASSRSTDTQYF
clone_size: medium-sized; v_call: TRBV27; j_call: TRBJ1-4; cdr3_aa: CATRPQGNNEKLFF
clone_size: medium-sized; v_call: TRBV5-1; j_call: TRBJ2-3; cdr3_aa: CASSNSWASGREGGTQYF
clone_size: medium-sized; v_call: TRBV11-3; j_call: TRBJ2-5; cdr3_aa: CASSSDRGETQYF
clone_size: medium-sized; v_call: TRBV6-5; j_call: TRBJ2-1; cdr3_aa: CASSSLTSGRAYEQFF
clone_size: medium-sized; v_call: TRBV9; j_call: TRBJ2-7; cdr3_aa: CASSVAASGYEAYEQYF
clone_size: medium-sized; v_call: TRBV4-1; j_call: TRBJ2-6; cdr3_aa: CASSQRGAGANVLTF
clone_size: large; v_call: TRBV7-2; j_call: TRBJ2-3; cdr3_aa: CASSLGGTTRTDTQYF
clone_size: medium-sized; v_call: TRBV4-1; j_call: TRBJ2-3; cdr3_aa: CASSQDSSRARDTQYF
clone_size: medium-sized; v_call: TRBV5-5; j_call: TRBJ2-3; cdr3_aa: CASSLREKGDTQYF
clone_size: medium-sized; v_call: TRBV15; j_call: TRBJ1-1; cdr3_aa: CATSTIQGNTEAFF
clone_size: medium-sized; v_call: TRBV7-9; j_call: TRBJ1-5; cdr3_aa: CASSLAGLNQPQHF
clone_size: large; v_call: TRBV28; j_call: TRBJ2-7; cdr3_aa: CASSLVRQDLSSYEQYF
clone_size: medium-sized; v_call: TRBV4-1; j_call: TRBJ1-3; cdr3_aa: CASSRSEQLFAGNTIYF
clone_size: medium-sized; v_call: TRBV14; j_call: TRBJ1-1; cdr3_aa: CASSQERDRGRLDTEAFF
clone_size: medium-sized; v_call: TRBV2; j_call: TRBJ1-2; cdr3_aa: CASSERTGGAYGYTF
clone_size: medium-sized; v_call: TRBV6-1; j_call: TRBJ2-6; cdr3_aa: CASSEFERSFSGANVLTF
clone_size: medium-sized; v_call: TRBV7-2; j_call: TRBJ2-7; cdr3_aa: CASSSSSGYAYEQYF
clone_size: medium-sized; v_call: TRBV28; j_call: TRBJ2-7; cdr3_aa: CASSFEVGPPYEQYF
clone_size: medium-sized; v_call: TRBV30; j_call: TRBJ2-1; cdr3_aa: CAWDGGLGNEQFF
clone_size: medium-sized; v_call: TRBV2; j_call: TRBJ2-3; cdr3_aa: CASRGTTLSTDTQYF
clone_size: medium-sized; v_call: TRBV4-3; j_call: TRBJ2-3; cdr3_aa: CASSQTWLINPFTSTDTQYF
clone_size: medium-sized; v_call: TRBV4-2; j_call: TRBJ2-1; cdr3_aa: CASSQDLVRGVTYNEQFF
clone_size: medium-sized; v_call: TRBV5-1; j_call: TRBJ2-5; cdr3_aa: CASSLEGTQYF
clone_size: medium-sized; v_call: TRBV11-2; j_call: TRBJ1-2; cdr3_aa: CASSLVTGYNGYTF
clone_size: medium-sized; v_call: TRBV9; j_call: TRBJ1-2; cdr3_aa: CASSGQGSYGYTF